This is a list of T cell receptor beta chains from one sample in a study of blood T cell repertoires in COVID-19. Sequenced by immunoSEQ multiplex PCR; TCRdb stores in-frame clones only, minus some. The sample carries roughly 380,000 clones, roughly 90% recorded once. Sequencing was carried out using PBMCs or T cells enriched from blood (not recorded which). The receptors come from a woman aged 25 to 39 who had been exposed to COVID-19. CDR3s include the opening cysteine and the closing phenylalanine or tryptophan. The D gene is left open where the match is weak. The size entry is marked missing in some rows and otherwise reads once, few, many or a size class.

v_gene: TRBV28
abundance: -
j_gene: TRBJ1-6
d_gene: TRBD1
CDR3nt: TGTGCCAGCAGTTTCAGGGGGAATTCACCCCTCCACTTT
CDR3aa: CASSFRGNSPLHF

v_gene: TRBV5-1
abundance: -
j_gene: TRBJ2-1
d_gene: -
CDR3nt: TGCGCCAGCTCTATACTAGTTCCAGCCTACAATGAGCAGTTCTTC
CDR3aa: CASSILVPAYNEQFF

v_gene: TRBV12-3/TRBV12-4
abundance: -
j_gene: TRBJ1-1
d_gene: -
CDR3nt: TGTGCCAGCAGTGCACAGGGTTGGACGGCTTTCTTT
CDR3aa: CASSAQGWTAFF

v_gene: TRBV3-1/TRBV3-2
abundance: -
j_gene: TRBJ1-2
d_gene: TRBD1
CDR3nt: TGTGCCAGCAGCCAAAGCCCGGGACAGGCCTTTTATGGCTACACCTTC
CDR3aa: CASSQSPGQAFYGYTF

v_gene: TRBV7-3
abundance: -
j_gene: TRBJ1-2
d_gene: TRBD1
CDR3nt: TGTGCCAGCAGTTCCACAGGGGGCCTCTATGGCTACACCTTC
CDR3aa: CASSSTGGLYGYTF

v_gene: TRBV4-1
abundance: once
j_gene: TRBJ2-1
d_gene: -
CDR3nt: TGCGCCAGCAGCCAAGAGCAGGACAGCCCTCCTGCCTACAATGAGCAGTTCTTC
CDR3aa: CASSQEQDSPPAYNEQFF

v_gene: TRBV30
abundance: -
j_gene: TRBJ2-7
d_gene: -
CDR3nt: TGTGCCTGGAGTGTGGCAGGTTATGCCTCCTACGAGCAGTACTTC
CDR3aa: CAWSVAGYASYEQYF

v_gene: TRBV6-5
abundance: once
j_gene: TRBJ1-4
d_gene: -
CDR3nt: TGTGCCAGCAGTCGCGACAGAAGTAATGAAAAACTGTTTTTT
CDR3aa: CASSRDRSNEKLFF

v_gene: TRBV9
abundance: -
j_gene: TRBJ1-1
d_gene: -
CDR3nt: TGTGCCAGCAGCGCACAGTCGAACACTGAAGCTTTCTTT
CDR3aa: CASSAQSNTEAFF

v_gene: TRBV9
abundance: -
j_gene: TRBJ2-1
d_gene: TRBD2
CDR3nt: TGTGCCAGCAGCGCCCCTTCCCCGGGACTAGCGGGAGGACTATACAATGAGCAGTTCTTC
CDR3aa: CASSAPSPGLAGGLYNEQFF

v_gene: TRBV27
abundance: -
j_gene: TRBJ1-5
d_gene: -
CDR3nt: TGTGCCAGCAGTGACCTTGGAGGGGATCAGCCCCAGCATTTT
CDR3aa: CASSDLGGDQPQHF

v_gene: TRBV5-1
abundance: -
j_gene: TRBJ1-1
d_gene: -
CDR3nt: TGCGCCAGCAGCTTACGAACGGTGGGGCTGAACACTGAAGCTTTCTTT
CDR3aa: CASSLRTVGLNTEAFF

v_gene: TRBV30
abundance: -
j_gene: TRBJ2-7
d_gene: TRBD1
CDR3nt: TGTGCCTGGAGTCGGGACAGACCCTACGAGCAGTACTTC
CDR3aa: CAWSRDRPYEQYF

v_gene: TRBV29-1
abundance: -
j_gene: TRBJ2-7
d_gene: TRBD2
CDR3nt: TGCAGCGTTAACCTAGCGGGAGGATCCTACGAGCAGTACTTC
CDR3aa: CSVNLAGGSYEQYF

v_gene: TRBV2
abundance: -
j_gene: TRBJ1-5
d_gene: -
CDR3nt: TGTGCCAGCAGCCGGACAGAGATTCAGCCCCAGCATTTT
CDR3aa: CASSRTEIQPQHF

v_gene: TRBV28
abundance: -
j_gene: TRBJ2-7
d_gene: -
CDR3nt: TGTGCCAGCAGAGCTCTGCCGCCGGAGAGGGACGAGCAGTACTTC
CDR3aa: CASRALPPERDEQYF

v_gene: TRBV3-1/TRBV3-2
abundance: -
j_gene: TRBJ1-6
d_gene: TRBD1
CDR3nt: TGTGCCAGCAGCCTGCAAGGGGGGACAGGGGCTTCTCCCCTCCACTTT
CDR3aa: CASSLQGGTGASPLHF

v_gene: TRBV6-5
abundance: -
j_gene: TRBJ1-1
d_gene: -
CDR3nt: TGTGCCAGCAGTTCCCGGGCGGGCACTGAAGCTTTCTTT
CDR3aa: CASSSRAGTEAFF

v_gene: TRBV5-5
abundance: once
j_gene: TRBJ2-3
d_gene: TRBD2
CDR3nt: TGTGCCAGCAGCAGGGGACTAGCGGAAAGCACAGATACGCAGTATTTT
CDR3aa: CASSRGLAESTDTQYF

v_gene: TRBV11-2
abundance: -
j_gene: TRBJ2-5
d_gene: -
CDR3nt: TGTGCCAGCAGCGCCGCCAGAACCGGGGAGACCCAGTACTTC
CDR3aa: CASSAARTGETQYF

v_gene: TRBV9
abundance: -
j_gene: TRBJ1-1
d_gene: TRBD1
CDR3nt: TGTGCCAGCAGCGTATGGGACAGGGCGGACACTGAAGCTTTCTTT
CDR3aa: CASSVWDRADTEAFF

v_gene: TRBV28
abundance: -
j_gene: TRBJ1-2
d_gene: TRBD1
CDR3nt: TGTGCCAGCAGTTCGACGACAGGGAAGTCCTATGGCTACACCTTC
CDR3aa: CASSSTTGKSYGYTF

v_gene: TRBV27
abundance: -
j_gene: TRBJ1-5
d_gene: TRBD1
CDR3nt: TGTGCCAGCAGCCCACAGGGGCAGACCAATCAGCCCCAGCATTTT
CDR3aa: CASSPQGQTNQPQHF

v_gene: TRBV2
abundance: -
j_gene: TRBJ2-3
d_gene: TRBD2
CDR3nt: TGTGCCAGCGGACTAGCGGTGTCTAGCACAGATACGCAGTATTTT
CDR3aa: CASGLAVSSTDTQYF

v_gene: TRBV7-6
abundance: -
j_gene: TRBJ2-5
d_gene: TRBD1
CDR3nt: TGTGCCAGCAGCCGGACAGGTCAAGAGACCCAGTACTTC
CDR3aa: CASSRTGQETQYF

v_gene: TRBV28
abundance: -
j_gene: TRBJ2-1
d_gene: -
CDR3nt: TGTGCCATACAGGGTTTGGAAACAATACACAATGAGCAGTTCTTC
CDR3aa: CAIQGLETIHNEQFF

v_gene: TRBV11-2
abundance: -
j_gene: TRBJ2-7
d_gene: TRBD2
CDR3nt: TGTGCCAGCAGCGTTATCCTAGCGGGCATCCACGAGCAGTACTTC
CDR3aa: CASSVILAGIHEQYF

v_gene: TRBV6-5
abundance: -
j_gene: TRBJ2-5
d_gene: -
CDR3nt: TGTGCCAGCATCCCCCCTACCGCTGAGCAAGAGACCCAGTACTTC
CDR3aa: CASIPPTAEQETQYF

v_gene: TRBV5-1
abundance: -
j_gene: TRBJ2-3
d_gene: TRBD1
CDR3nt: TGCGCCAGCAGGCGGGACAGGGACTTCACAGATACGCAGTATTTT
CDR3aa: CASRRDRDFTDTQYF

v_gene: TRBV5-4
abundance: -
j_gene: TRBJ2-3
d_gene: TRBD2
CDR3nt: TGTGCCAGCAGCCTCCTGACTAGCGCCTCTGGTACGCAGTATTTT
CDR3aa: CASSLLTSASGTQYF

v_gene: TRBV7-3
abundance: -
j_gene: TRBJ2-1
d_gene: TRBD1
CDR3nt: TGTGCCAGCAGCCCTATGCGGTCAGGGGGGCAGTTCTTC
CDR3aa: CASSPMRSGGQFF

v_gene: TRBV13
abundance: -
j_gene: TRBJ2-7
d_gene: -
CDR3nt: TGTGCCAGCAGCTTGGGGCTTTTTCGGGGAGGTAAAACCGAGCAGTACTTC
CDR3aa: CASSLGLFRGGKTEQYF

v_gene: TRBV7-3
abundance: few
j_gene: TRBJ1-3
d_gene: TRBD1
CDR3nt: TGTGCCAGCAGCTCCCGTGGAGGGGGCTTTGGAAACACCATATATTTT
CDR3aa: CASSSRGGGFGNTIYF

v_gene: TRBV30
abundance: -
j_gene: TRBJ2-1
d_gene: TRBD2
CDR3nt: TGTGCCTGGACTCCACTAGCGGGAAGCCCTCATGAGCAGTTCTTC
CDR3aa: CAWTPLAGSPHEQFF

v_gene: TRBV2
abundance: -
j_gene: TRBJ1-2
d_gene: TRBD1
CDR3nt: TGTGCCAGCAGGGTGACAGGGGGCCGCGGCGGCTACACCTTC
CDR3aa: CASRVTGGRGGYTF